The 8 T cell receptor beta chains given below trace back to one sample, sequenced in a study of T cell clonality in common variable immunodeficiency. Whole-study results and caveats: Fewer deletions and N-nucleotide insertions were reportedly seen in common variable immunodeficiency TCR beta sequences.

These receptors' antigens are unknown. Generated by immunoSEQ multiplex PCR, the TCRdb table keeps only in-frame clones and is missing some. Sampling found tens of thousands of clones, none seen once. Sequencing was carried out using peripheral blood mononuclear cells. These receptors all stem from a human donor with common variable immunodeficiency.

This clone was seen many times. From the germline J gene comes the end of the CDR3, since the read stops 3 residues before it. V is TRBV2 and J is TRBJ1-6; no firm D call. The CDR3 extends over 14 amino acids. Germline V CDR1 and CDR2: SNHLY, FYNNEI. V lost 3 bases and J 5 bases, leaving 8 bases between the germline ends. CDR3 DNA, as far as it was read: TGTGCCAGCAGTGACAGGCGAAATAATTCACCC. It encodes CASSDRRNNSP. The complete CDR3 reads CASSDRRNNSPLHF. The whole variable domain, filled in from reference TRBV2 and TRBJ1-6, reads EPEVTQTPSHQVTQMGQEVILRCVPISNHLYFYWYRQILGQKVEFLVSFYNNEISEKSEIFDDQFSVERPDGSNFTLKIRSTKLEDSAMYFCASSDRRNNSPLHFGNGTRLTVT.

This clone was seen more than once but under ten times. The DNA ends 3 residues before the CDR3 does, and the rest of the CDR3 is filled in from the germline J gene. This chain links TRBV13 with TRBJ2-1, with D maybe TRBD1 (5 bases). Deletions cut 5 bases from V and 9 bases from J, with 20 bases between. The CDR3 sequence is 15 residues long. Germline V gene sequence: CDR1 PRHDT, CDR2 FYEKMQ (reference sequence). The CDR3 protein is CASSPSWLRTSEQFF. The part of the CDR3 DNA that was read is TGTGCCAGCAGCCCAAGCTGGCTCCGGACAAGTGAG.

This clone has ten or more counts. The missing CDR3 end, 3 residues past where the read stops, is filled in from the germline J gene. The genes are TRBV5-1 and TRBJ2-7; D is unclear. The CDR3 has 14 residues. V lost 4 bases and J lost 0, with 11 bases in between. Germline-derived CDR1 and CDR2 are SGHRS and YFSETQ. This chain's CDR3 is CASSGTTPSYEQYF. The covered CDR3 bases are TGCGCCAGCAGCGGAACTACCCCCTCCTACGAG. The full variable domain, rest sourced from reference TRBV5-1 and TRBJ2-7, is KAGVTQTPRYLIKTRGQQVTLSCSPISGHRSVSWYQQTPGQGLQFLFEYFSETQRNKGNFPGRFSGRQFSNSRSEMNVSTLELGDSALYLCASSGTTPSYEQYFGPGTRLTVT.

This clone showed up just a few times. From the germline J gene comes the end of the CDR3, since the read stops 3 residues before it. V and J are TRBV20-1 and TRBJ1-1, with D possibly TRBD1 on 5 matching bases. CDR3 size: 13 residues. The V gene lost 3 bases and the J gene lost 3 bases, with 11 bases spanning the gap. Germline CDR1 is DFQATT and CDR2 is SNEGSKA (reference sequence). CDR3 DNA, as far as it was read: TGCAGTGCTAGGTTTGGGGGGGACACTGAA. Residues: CSARFGGDTE. The entire CDR3 sequence reads CSARFGGDTEAFF.

This clone was counted many times. CDR3 residues: CASSLDKSTDTQYF. CDR3 DNA (partial): TGCGCCAGCAGCTTGGACAAGAGCACAGATACG. The chain couples TRBV5-1 to TRBJ2-3; D is unresolved. The read stops 3 residues short of the end of the CDR3; the missing end is completed from the germline J gene. The ends were cut back, 0 bases at V and 0 bases at J, with 5 bases in the middle. CDR1 is SGHRS, CDR2 YFSETQ, per germline. The CDR3 totals 14 residues.

This clone was seen many times. With the read ending 3 residues before the CDR3 end, the germline J gene is used to fill in that end. This chain joins TRBV11-3 and TRBJ2-2; D unclear. This CDR3 is 13 amino acids long. The germline gives CDR1 SGHNT, CDR2 YENEEA. V lost 0 bases, J lost 7 bases, and 6 bases lay in between. The sequenced part of the CDR3 DNA is TGTGCCAGCAGCTTAGAAGGGTACGGGGAG. This codes for CASSLEGYGE. The complete CDR3 sequence is CASSLEGYGELFF.

This clone was observed at least ten times. The sequenced fragment ends 3 residues before the CDR3 boundary, so the rest is inferred from the germline J gene. This chain uses TRBV10-3 with TRBJ2-2, with TRBD1 matching 8 bases. The germline V gene has CDR1 ENHRY and CDR2 SYGVKD. The CDR3 length is 16 residues. After removal of 4 bases from V and 3 bases from J, the junction contained 7 bases not matched to a gene. The CDR3 bases that were read are TGTGCCATCAGTGGCCCGACAGGGGAATACACCGGGGAG. Protein product: CAISGPTGEYTGE. The CDR3 in its entirety is CAISGPTGEYTGELFF.

This clone was counted many times. With the read ending 3 residues before the CDR3 end, the germline J gene is used to fill in that end. The chain combines TRBV13 with TRBJ2-1, with 8 bases lining up with TRBD2. Germline loops: CDR1 PRHDT, CDR2 FYEKMQ (reference sequence). J gave up 9 bases and V 7 bases, and 8 bases lay outside the gene matches. This CDR3 is 13 amino acids long. Incomplete CDR3 DNA: TGTGCCAGCACCCTACTCGGGGGGGGTGAG. Translating it yields CASTLLGGGE. The full CDR3 protein reads CASTLLGGGEQFF. Variable domain in full (rest from reference TRBV13 and TRBJ2-1): AAGVIQSPRHLIKEKRETATLKCYPIPRHDTVYWYQQGPGQDPQFLISFYEKMQSDKGSIPDRFSAQQFSDYHSELNMSSLELGDSALYFCASTLLGGGEQFFGPGTRLTVL.